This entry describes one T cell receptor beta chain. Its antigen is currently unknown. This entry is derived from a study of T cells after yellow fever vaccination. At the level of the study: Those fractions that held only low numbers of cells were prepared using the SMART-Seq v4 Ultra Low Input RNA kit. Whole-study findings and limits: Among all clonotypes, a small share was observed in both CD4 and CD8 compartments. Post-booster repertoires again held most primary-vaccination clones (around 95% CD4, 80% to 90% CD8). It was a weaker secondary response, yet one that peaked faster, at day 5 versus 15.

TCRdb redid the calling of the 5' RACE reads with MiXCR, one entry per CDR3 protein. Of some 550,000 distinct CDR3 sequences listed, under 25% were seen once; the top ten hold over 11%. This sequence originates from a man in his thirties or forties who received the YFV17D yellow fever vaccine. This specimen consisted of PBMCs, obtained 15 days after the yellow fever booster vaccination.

The DNA for the CDR3 is TGCGCCAGCAGCTTCAGGGGTCCCTACAATGAGCAGTTCTTC. Its translation: CASSFRGPYNEQFF. The chain is built from TRBV5-1 and TRBJ2-1, with D possibly being TRBD1 (6 bases). This CDR3 comprises 14 residues. Germline values: CDR1 SGHRS, CDR2 YFSETQ. The ends were cut back, 2 bases at V and 2 bases at J, with 8 bases in the middle.